The rows below give T cell receptor beta chains drawn from one sample of a study of patients and donors after allogeneic stem cell transplantation. TCRdb re-called the RT-PCR reads with MiXCR, one entry per CDR3 protein. The table shows about a million distinct CDR3 sequences, with roughly 18% occurring only once. Sequenced sample: blood, either unsorted or a sorted T cell fraction (not recorded which). Receptor source: a human donor who was either an allogeneic HSCT recipient or a stem cell or donor lymphocyte infusion donor (not recorded which). It is not recorded whose cells these are; they may come from a transplant donor. Both conserved end residues are part of each CDR3. Each record gives: V gene, J gene, D gene, clone size, CDR3 protein, CDR3 DNA. D genes are given only for firm matches. Clone size is stated in some rows and not others, as once, few, many or a class when expanded.

>TRBV5-8|TRBJ1-4|-|few
CASSFAVKANEKLFF
TGTGCCAGCAGCTTTGCAGTAAAAGCTAATGAAAAACTGTTTTTT
>TRBV5-1|TRBJ2-7|TRBD2|-
CASSLAAGGHLYEQYF
TGCGCCAGCAGCTTGGCAGCGGGAGGGCACCTGTACGAGCAGTACTTC
>TRBV20-1|TRBJ2-7|-|-
CSALEDTDGEQYF
TGCAGTGCCCTCGAAGACACCGACGGCGAGCAGTACTTC
>TRBV18|TRBJ2-6|-|-
CASSNQGSGANVLTF
TGTGCCAGCTCGAACCAGGGCTCTGGGGCCAACGTCCTGACTTTC
>TRBV7-9|TRBJ1-5|-|few
CASSLSGGDQNNQPQHF
TGTGCCAGCAGCTTATCTGGGGGAGACCAAAACAATCAGCCCCAGCATTTT
>TRBV9|TRBJ2-5|TRBD2|-
CASSVGTKEVETQYF
TGTGCCAGCAGCGTGGGGACTAAGGAGGTGGAGACCCAGTACTTC
>TRBV9|TRBJ1-5|-|-
CASSVDGAGQPQHF
TGTGCCAGCAGCGTAGATGGGGCCGGACAGCCCCAGCATTTT
>TRBV12-3/TRBV12-4|TRBJ1-3|-|few
CASSAKTGTGNTIYF
TGTGCCAGCAGTGCCAAAACAGGGACTGGAAACACCATATATTTT
>TRBV3-1|TRBJ1-1|TRBD1|-
CASSQDLWGQLSTEAFF
TGTGCCAGCAGCCAAGATCTATGGGGACAGTTAAGCACTGAAGCTTTCTTT
>TRBV2|TRBJ2-7|-|many
CASSPRGLSSYEQYF
TGTGCCAGCAGTCCCAGGGGTCTCAGCTCCTACGAGCAGTACTTC
>TRBV19|TRBJ2-1|TRBD2|few
CASSPIAGGVDEQFF
TGTGCCAGTAGTCCTATAGCGGGGGGGGTCGATGAGCAGTTCTTC
>TRBV11-1|TRBJ2-7|TRBD1|few
CASSFSGTGYEQYF
TGTGCCAGCAGCTTTTCCGGGACAGGCTACGAGCAGTACTTC
>TRBV6-5|TRBJ2-3|-|many
CASSYERGEDTQYF
TGTGCCAGCAGTTACGAGAGAGGGGAAGATACGCAGTATTTT
>TRBV18|TRBJ1-6|-|few
CASSSDYNSPLHF
TGTGCCAGCTCTTCAGATTATAATTCACCCCTCCACTTT
>TRBV11-2|TRBJ2-1|-|-
CASSPGTSDIWSWRSYNEQFF
TGTGCCAGCAGCCCCGGGACTTCTGATATTTGGTCTTGGCGCTCCTACAATGAGCAGTTCTTC
>TRBV12-3/TRBV12-4|TRBJ2-4|-|many
CASSPPLGHADIQYF
TGTGCCAGCAGTCCACCCCTAGGTCATGCGGACATTCAGTACTTC
>TRBV29-1|TRBJ2-7|TRBD1|many
CSVGQFSYEQYF
TGCAGCGTGGGACAGTTCTCCTACGAGCAGTACTTC
>TRBV4-3|TRBJ1-1|TRBD1|-
CASSSIQGYSEAFF
TGCGCCAGCAGCTCGATACAGGGGTACTCTGAAGCTTTCTTT
>TRBV30|TRBJ1-1|-|-
CAWSVPQRRAFF
TGTGCCTGGAGTGTCCCACAGCGCAGGGCTTTCTTT
>TRBV6-1|TRBJ1-1|TRBD1|many
CATDRTGGRTEAFF
TGTGCCACCGATCGGACAGGGGGACGCACTGAAGCTTTCTTT
>TRBV28|TRBJ2-5|-|few
CASSSPGIAWATQYF
TGTGCCAGCAGTTCCCCGGGGATAGCTTGGGCGACCCAGTACTTC
>TRBV5-1|TRBJ2-3|-|few
CASSLDPGRGSTDTQYF
TGCGCCAGCAGCTTGGATCCGGGTCGGGGGAGCACAGATACGCAGTATTTT
>TRBV3-1|TRBJ2-7|TRBD1|-
CASSPYRGGYEQYF
TGTGCCAGCAGCCCATACAGGGGCGGCTACGAGCAGTACTTC
>TRBV28|TRBJ1-5|-|-
CATLTVGLMGNQPQHF
TGTGCCACCTTGACCGTCGGACTCATGGGGAATCAGCCCCAGCATTTT
>TRBV19|TRBJ2-1|-|-
CASRDSRSRNEQFF
TGTGCCAGTAGGGATAGCAGGAGTCGCAATGAGCAGTTCTTC
>TRBV4-2|TRBJ1-2|-|many
CASSPRIPGTYYYGYTF
TGTGCCAGCAGCCCTCGTATCCCAGGGACTTACTACTATGGCTACACCTTC
>TRBV20-1|TRBJ2-3|-|once
CSGPAQSTDTQYF
TGCAGTGGCCCAGCTCAGAGCACAGATACGCAGTATTTT
>TRBV6-1|TRBJ2-3|-|few
CASTTQQSTDTQYF
TGTGCCAGCACTACACAACAGAGCACAGATACGCAGTATTTT
>TRBV4-1|TRBJ2-2|TRBD1|-
CASSQDLWTGLGTGELFF
TGCGCCAGCAGCCAAGATCTATGGACAGGGCTCGGCACCGGGGAGCTGTTTTTT
>TRBV2|TRBJ2-1|-|-
CASRYNKQENEQFF
TGTGCCAGCAGGTATAACAAACAGGAGAATGAGCAGTTCTTC
>TRBV7-9|TRBJ2-1|-|few
CASSLEGGKENEQFF
TGTGCCAGCAGCTTAGAAGGCGGGAAGGAGAATGAGCAGTTCTTC
>TRBV20-1|TRBJ2-3|-|-
CSARDDGISATTDTQYF
TGCAGTGCTAGGGACGACGGGATTAGCGCTACCACAGATACGCAGTATTTT
>TRBV6-1|TRBJ2-7|-|-
CASRRRGVDEQYF
TGTGCCAGCAGGAGGAGGGGGGTCGACGAGCAGTACTTC
>TRBV24-1|TRBJ2-3|TRBD2|few
CATSEPSGRVTDTQYF
TGTGCCACCAGTGAACCCAGCGGGAGGGTCACAGATACGCAGTATTTT
>TRBV11-3|TRBJ2-1|-|-
CASSPRTKRNEQFF
TGTGCCAGCAGCCCCCGGACTAAGCGCAATGAGCAGTTCTTC
>TRBV5-1|TRBJ1-1|-|many
CASSLADRSTAFF
TGCGCCAGCAGCTTGGCCGACAGGTCTACAGCTTTCTTT
>TRBV20-1|TRBJ1-1|TRBD1|-
CSARDRDSEAFF
TGCAGTGCTAGAGATCGGGACAGTGAAGCTTTCTTT
>TRBV4-3|TRBJ2-1|TRBD2|few
CASSEGLLNEQFF
TGCGCCAGCAGCGAGGGACTATTGAATGAGCAGTTCTTC
>TRBV28|TRBJ1-1|-|-
CASHPGGMNTEAFF
TGTGCCAGCCACCCGGGGGGGATGAACACTGAAGCTTTCTTT
>TRBV7-3|TRBJ2-2|-|few
CASSLTSRGTGELFF
TGTGCCAGCAGCTTAACTTCCCGGGGAACCGGGGAGCTGTTTTTT
>TRBV7-9|TRBJ2-1|-|-
CASSLGGLDGDEFF
TGTGCCAGCAGCTTAGGAGGGCTAGATGGAGACGAGTTCTTC
>TRBV19|TRBJ2-5|-|-
CASSPSIGETQYF
TGTGCCAGTAGTCCCTCGATAGGAGAGACCCAGTACTTC
>TRBV5-1|TRBJ2-2|-|-
CASSWGDPTGELFF
TGCGCCAGCAGCTGGGGGGACCCCACCGGGGAGCTGTTTTTT
>TRBV7-3|TRBJ1-1|TRBD1|-
CASSSTGFREEAFF
TGTGCCAGCAGCTCGACAGGGTTTCGGGAAGAAGCTTTCTTT
>TRBV29-1|TRBJ1-1|TRBD1|-
CSVPDRYTEAFF
TGCAGCGTCCCGGACAGGTACACTGAAGCTTTCTTT
>TRBV3-1|TRBJ1-2|-|-
CASSQESRGGYTF
TGTGCCAGCAGCCAAGAGTCAAGGGGGGGCTACACCTTC
>TRBV6-5|TRBJ2-6|-|-
CASSYSRSSGANVLTF
TGTGCCAGCAGTTACTCGAGGAGCTCTGGGGCCAACGTCCTGACTTTC
>TRBV29-1|TRBJ2-3|-|few
CSAARSLKTSDTQYF
TGCAGCGCCGCTCGAAGCCTGAAGACCTCAGATACGCAGTATTTT
>TRBV7-2|TRBJ1-5|TRBD1|-
CASSSGQGDNQPQHF
TGTGCCAGCAGCTCTGGACAGGGTGATAACCAGCCCCAGCATTTT
>TRBV5-4|TRBJ2-1|-|-
CASSTTAYNEQFF
TGTGCCAGCAGCACGACAGCTTACAATGAGCAGTTCTTC
>TRBV7-2|TRBJ2-7|TRBD1|-
CASSNRDSDGSYEQYF
TGTGCCAGCAGCAACCGGGACAGCGACGGGTCCTACGAGCAGTACTTC
>TRBV7-9|TRBJ1-5|-|-
CASSSSEGNQPQHF
TGTGCCAGCAGCTCATCGGAGGGTAATCAGCCCCAGCATTTT
>TRBV20-1|TRBJ1-2|TRBD1|few
CSAGQGAVGGYTF
TGCAGTGCTGGACAGGGGGCGGTTGGAGGCTACACCTTC
>TRBV9|TRBJ2-1|-|-
CASSVAGERNNEQFF
TGTGCCAGCAGCGTAGCGGGGGAGCGGAACAATGAGCAGTTCTTC